The clone carrying this T cell receptor (beta chain) was seen once. The table came from immunoSEQ multiplex PCR; TCRdb's copy has only in-frame clones and leaves some out. This table has a few hundred thousand clones, 87% appearing once. This CDR3 comprises 16 residues. Germline V gives CDR1 MDHEN, CDR2 SYDVKM. Trimming shortened V by 3 bases and J by 4 bases, and 17 bases separated the two germline ends. This record comes from a study of blood T cell repertoires in COVID-19. Study in general: Sites across the United States, Italy and Spain contributed samples from acute and convalescent COVID-19. PBMCs, B-cell-depleted T cells, or T cells provided the cDNA or gDNA that made up the material.

This sequence originates from a woman in her forties or fifties with acute or convalescent COVID-19. The sequencing sample was made of peripheral blood. The V call is TRBV28, the J call TRBJ2-3, with unresolved D. DNA of the CDR3: TGTGCCAGCAGTTTGCCTCCGGTCTCTAACTCAGATACGCAGTATTTT. Amino acids: CASSLPPVSNSDTQYF.